One sample yielded the 18 T cell receptor beta chains listed below, sequenced in a study of early T cells in non-severe SARS-CoV-2 infection. Each CDR3 protein is one row after TCRdb ran MiXCR on the 5' RACE reads. The sample yields tens of thousands of distinct CDR3 sequences, roughly 12% seen once. What was sequenced was whole blood. These receptors were taken from an adult who was a healthcare worker with PCR-confirmed SARS-CoV-2 infection or an uninfected control (not recorded which).

In this sample, this clonotype turned up a few times. J is TRBJ1-2 and V is TRBV7-2, with unresolved D. Germline V gene lookup returns CDR1 SGHTA and CDR2 FQGNSA. The CDR3 contains 15 residues. Trimming took off 1 base at V and 5 bases at J, with 14 bases between the two ends. CDR3 protein: CASSLESTITYGYTF. CDR3 DNA: TGTGCCAGCAGCTTAGAGTCGACAATCACTTATGGCTACACCTTC.

This clonotype was seen a few times. This chain connects TRBV10-2 to TRBJ2-3; TRBD2 matches 13 bases. The CDR3 runs to 14 residues. The J segment lost 9 bases and the V segment lost 5 bases, leaving 5 bases of the junction unmatched. The germline V gene encodes CDR1 WSHSY and CDR2 SAAADI. The CDR3 loop is CASSTSGGARTQYF. DNA for the CDR3: TGCGCCAGCAGTACTAGCGGGGGGGCCCGGACGCAGTATTTT.

A remark on this clonotype: One junction end does not reproduce the germline sequence, and a read error may be involved. The V gene is TRBV2, the J gene TRBJ2-7; TRBD1 matches at 7 bases. CDR3 size: 13 residues. The V gene's germline CDR1 is SNHLY and CDR2 FYNNEI. This CDR3 reads CVSRIGTAYEQYF. CDR3 nucleotides: TGTGTCAGCAGGATCGGGACAGCCTACGAGCAGTACTTC.

V gene TRBV20-1 combines with J gene TRBJ2-3; 10 nucleotides agree with TRBD1. V shed 4 bases and J 3 bases; nucleotides not matched to a gene: 7. This CDR3 spans 15 amino acids. CDR1 and CDR2 (germline): DFQATT, SNEGSKA (reference sequence). Written as DNA, the CDR3 is TGCAGTGCTATCGCTGGGACAGGGGAAACAGATACGCAGTATTTT. Its protein is CSAIAGTGETDTQYF.

The rearrangement links TRBV18 to TRBJ1-1; D unresolved. CDR3 length equals 15 residues. The ends were cut back, 3 bases at V and 0 bases at J, with 11 bases in the middle. The germline V gene has CDR1 KGHSH and CDR2 LQKENI. The CDR3 here is CASSPVQSVNTEAFF. The CDR3 DNA is TGTGCCAGCTCACCGGTACAGTCTGTGAACACTGAAGCTTTCTTT.

This clonotype has at least ten counts. The J gene is TRBJ2-7, the V gene TRBV29-1; D may correspond to TRBD1 or TRBD2 (5 bases each). V lost 5 bases and J lost 4, with 12 bases in between. Germline V gene sequence: CDR1 SQVTM, CDR2 ANQGSEA. This CDR3 comprises 12 residues. The DNA for the CDR3 is TGCAGCGTTTTGAGGGGTAGTTACGAGCAGTACTTC. Residues: CSVLRGSYEQYF.

This clonotype was seen a few times. V and J are TRBV5-1 and TRBJ2-7; D is uncertain. Between the trimmed V and J ends, which lost 0 bases and 1 base, there was a span of 8 bases. This CDR3 comprises 14 residues. CDR1 is SGHRS and CDR2 is YFSETQ in the germline V gene. CDR3 loop: CASSLAATSYEQYF. DNA for the CDR3: TGCGCCAGCAGCTTGGCGGCTACATCCTACGAGCAGTACTTC.

The chain joins TRBV11-3 to TRBJ2-5, with 9 positions matching TRBD1. CDR3 size: 14 residues. V was clipped by 3 bases and J by 3 bases; unmatched bases: 2. Germline CDR1 reads SGHNT; CDR2 reads YENEEA. CDR3 amino acids: CASSFDRGEETQYF. The CDR3 DNA is TGTGCCAGCAGCTTTGACAGGGGGGAAGAGACCCAGTACTTC. The whole variable domain, remainder taken from reference TRBV11-3 and TRBJ2-5, is EAGVVQSPRYKIIEKKQPVAFWCNPISGHNTLYWYLQNLGQGPELLIRYENEEAVDDSQLPKDRFSAERLKGVDSTLKIQPAELGDSAVYLCASSFDRGEETQYFGPGTRLLVL.

V gene TRBV12-3 or TRBV12-4 combines with J gene TRBJ2-3; the match to TRBD2 covers 13 bases. V lost 5 bases to trimming and J lost 7 bases; unmatched junction nucleotides: 18. There are 19 residues in the CDR3. The CDR3 here is CASSRPPGLAGPTHYTQYF. CDR3 nucleotide sequence: TGTGCCAGCAGTCGACCCCCGGGACTAGCGGGGCCGACGCATTATACGCAGTATTTT.

This clonotype was recorded at least ten times. The chain uses TRBV18 and TRBJ2-7; D unresolved. Germline CDR1 and CDR2: KGHSH and LQKENI. V lost 3 bases, J lost 2 bases, and 5 bases lay in between. The CDR3 is made up of 12 amino acids. The chain's CDR3 is CASSPSAYEQYF. As DNA, the CDR3 is TGTGCCAGCTCACCTTCGGCCTACGAGCAGTACTTC.

This clonotype is a singleton in its sample. The chain links TRBV7-2 to TRBJ1-1, with no clear D. Between the trimmed V and J ends, which lost 2 bases and 0 bases, there was a span of 7 bases. The CDR3 is made up of 14 amino acids. The germline V gene has CDR1 SGHTA and CDR2 FQGNSA. Here the CDR3 DNA reads TGTGCCAGCAGCTTAAATTGGTTGAACACTGAAGCTTTCTTT. Translated, it gives CASSLNWLNTEAFF.

This clonotype was counted ten times or more. The rearrangement links TRBV12-3 or TRBV12-4 to TRBJ1-5; D might be TRBD1 (6 bases). V lost 7 bases to trimming and J lost 0 bases, with 10 bases between them. This CDR3 has 14 amino acids. In nucleotides, the CDR3 is TGTGCCAGCACCGGGACACTTAGCAATCAGCCCCAGCATTTT. Translated, it gives CASTGTLSNQPQHF.

A few counts support this clonotype. The chain has TRBV12-3 or TRBV12-4 and TRBJ1-6, with 12 bases that match TRBD1. V shed 0 bases, J shed 4 bases, and the junction held 10 bases outside the gene matches. There are 20 residues in the CDR3. The CDR3 bases are TGTGCCAGCAGTTTAGCCCTTGGGACAGGGGGCGATTTTTATAATTCACCCCTCCACTTT. Translating gives CASSLALGTGGDFYNSPLHF.

The chain carries TRBV12-5 and TRBJ1-5; D remains ambiguous. CDR3 size: 13 residues. The ends were cut back, 3 bases at V and 9 bases at J, with 12 bases in the middle. Germline V gives CDR1 LGHNT, CDR2 FRNRAP. The CDR3 region is CASGLNQNGPQHF. DNA for the CDR3: TGTGCTAGTGGTTTAAATCAGAATGGGCCCCAGCATTTT.

This clonotype came up many times. This chain links TRBV7-8 with TRBJ1-1; D gene uncertain. Per the germline V gene, CDR1 is SGHVS and CDR2 is FQNEAQ. The CDR3 totals 14 residues. Deletions cut 7 bases from V and 2 bases from J, with 14 bases between. CDR3: CASMVAGLNTEAFF. CDR3 sequence (DNA): TGTGCCAGCATGGTAGCCGGGCTAAACACTGAAGCTTTCTTT.

This clonotype was observed a handful of times. The chain carries TRBV7-9 and TRBJ2-7; D ambiguous. Germline CDR1 reads SEHNR; CDR2 reads FQNEAQ (reference sequence). Deletions cut 5 bases from V and 4 bases from J, with 15 bases between. The CDR3 spans 14 residues. CDR3 in amino acids: CASSPTLTEYEQYF. The CDR3 DNA reads as TGTGCCAGCAGCCCCACACTCACAGAGTACGAGCAGTACTTC.

The V gene is TRBV4-3, the J gene TRBJ1-6; the D is unclear. Germline CDR1 and CDR2: LGHNA and YSLEER. The CDR3 sequence is 13 residues long. V lost 1 base and J lost 13, with 11 bases in between. This CDR3 is CASSQAGLTPLHF. The CDR3 bases are TGCGCCAGCAGCCAAGCTGGGCTTACCCCCCTCCACTTT.

The sample holds a few counts of this clonotype. The rearrangement uses TRBV12-5 and TRBJ1-1; D gene unclear. V lost 9 bases, J lost 2 bases, and 16 bases lay in between. The CDR3 contains 14 residues. The germline gives CDR1 LGHNT, CDR2 FRNRAP. Here the CDR3 DNA reads TGTGCTAGCCTATTGGTACCACCAAACACTGAAGCTTTCTTT. Translating gives CASLLVPPNTEAFF. The entire variable domain, with the rest obtained from reference TRBV12-5 and TRBJ1-1, is as follows: DARVTQTPRHKVTEMGQEVTMRCQPILGHNTVFWYRQTMMQGLELLAYFRNRAPLDDSGMPKDRFSAEMPDATLATLKIQPSEPRDSAVYFCASLLVPPNTEAFFGQGTRLTVV.